Listed here are 19 T cell receptor beta chains from one sample, sequenced in a study of blood T cell repertoires in COVID-19. Produced via immunoSEQ multiplex PCR; TCRdb's table is partial and in-frame only. The repertoire holds about 75,000 clones, with about nine tenths as singletons. Sequences were obtained from peripheral blood. These TCRs come from a woman aged 70-85 years with acute or convalescent COVID-19.

The CDR3 here is CASSPRTGFYNEQFF. DNA for the CDR3: TGTGCCAGCAGCCCCCGGACAGGGTTCTACAATGAGCAGTTCTTC. This rearrangement joins TRBV14 to TRBJ2-1, with 8 bases fitting TRBD1. CDR1 SGHDN and CDR2 FVKESK come from the germline V gene. The trim removed 4 bases at V and 3 bases at J, leaving 5 bases unmatched. This CDR3 spans 15 amino acids. The whole variable domain, remainder taken from reference TRBV14 and TRBJ2-1, is EAGVTQFPSHSVIEKGQTVTLRCDPISGHDNLYWYRRVMGKEIKFLLHFVKESKQDESGMPNNRFLAERTGGTYSTLKVQPAELEDSGVYFCASSPRTGFYNEQFFGPGTRLTVL.

This clone was recorded once. The V and J genes are TRBV10-3 and TRBJ1-4; D unclear. The CDR3 extends over 14 amino acids. The ends were cut back, 0 bases at V and 8 bases at J, with 10 bases in the middle. Germline V CDR1 and CDR2: ENHRY, SYGVKD. The CDR3 protein is CAISESVAREKLFF. The CDR3 region has the DNA TGTGCCATCAGTGAGTCGGTGGCTAGGGAAAAACTGTTTTTT.

The chain combines TRBV4-1 with TRBJ2-1, with D possibly matching TRBD2 (5 bases). The CDR3 sequence is 13 residues long. The germline V gene has CDR1 MGHRA and CDR2 YSYEKL. V was trimmed by 3 bases and J by 5 bases, leaving 8 bases between them. The CDR3 loop reads CASSHEGHNEQFF. The CDR3 DNA follows: TGCGCCAGCAGCCACGAGGGTCACAATGAGCAGTTCTTC.

The chain couples TRBV7-8 to TRBJ2-1, with a weak D call TRBD1 (6 bases). V lost 5 bases and J lost 0, with 14 bases in between. Germline V lookup: CDR1 SGHVS, CDR2 FQNEAQ. This CDR3 comprises 16 residues. The CDR3: CASSRDRLSSYNEQFF. As DNA, the CDR3 is TGTGCCAGCAGCCGAGACAGGTTAAGCTCCTACAATGAGCAGTTCTTC. Based on the CDR3 plus reference TRBV7-8 and TRBJ2-1, the full variable domain is GAGVSQSPRYKVAKRGQDVALRCDPISGHVSLFWYQQALGQGPEFLTYFQNEAQLDKSGLPSDRFFAERPEGSVSTLKIQRTQQEDSAVYLCASSRDRLSSYNEQFFGPGTRLTVL.

The chain combines TRBV11-2 with TRBJ2-7, with D hard to call. Trimming took 0 bases from V and 0 from J, leaving 9 bases between them. CDR1 and CDR2 from the germline V gene are SGHAT and FQNNGV. This CDR3 is 15 amino acids long. The CDR3 sequence is CASSLDLESSYEQYF. The DNA of the CDR3 is TGTGCCAGCAGCTTAGATCTAGAGAGCTCCTACGAGCAGTACTTC.

The gene calls are TRBV13 and TRBJ2-2; 8 bases map to TRBD2. Trimming cost V 4 bases and J 1 base; bases outside gene matches: 5. Germline values: CDR1 PRHDT, CDR2 FYEKMQ (reference sequence). The CDR3 sequence is 16 residues long. CDR3 residues: CASSSSGTRNTGELFF. For the CDR3, the DNA is TGTGCCAGCAGCTCTTCCGGGACTAGGAACACCGGGGAGCTGTTTTTT.

The CDR3 region is CASSQVGALAGANEQFF. The CDR3 DNA is TGTGCCAGCAGCCAAGTAGGGGCTCTAGCGGGGGCTAATGAGCAGTTCTTC. The chain recombines TRBV3-1 (or the pseudogene TRBV3-2) with TRBJ2-1; 10 positions agree with TRBD2. Germline assignment: CDR1 LGHDT and CDR2 YNNKEL (reference sequence). The CDR3 contains 17 residues. Trimming at V came to 1 base and at J to 7 bases, leaving 10 bases not matched to a gene.

The chain combines TRBV7-9 with TRBJ1-1; no clear D. The V gene's germline CDR1 is SEHNR and CDR2 FQNEAQ (reference sequence). The CDR3 spans 11 residues. V was pared by 5 bases and J by 8 bases, with 9 bases between. The CDR3, as DNA: TGTGCCAGCAGCCCCGAGTTAGAAGCTTTCTTT. Protein product: CASSPELEAFF. Full variable domain (remainder filled in from reference TRBV7-9 and TRBJ1-1): DTGVSQNPRHKITKRGQNVTFRCDPISEHNRLYWYRQTLGQGPEFLTYFQNEAQLEKSRLLSDRFSAERPKGSFSTLEIQRTEQGDSAMYLCASSPELEAFFGQGTRLTVV.

This sequence joins TRBV7-9 and TRBJ1-2; D unresolved. The germline CDR1 and CDR2 sequences are SEHNR and FQNEAQ (reference sequence). Between the trimmed V and J ends, which lost 1 base and 2 bases, there was a span of 8 bases. The CDR3 extends over 14 amino acids. The CDR3 protein is CASSLGAGNYGYTF. The CDR3 region has the DNA TGTGCCAGCAGCTTAGGGGCAGGCAACTATGGCTACACCTTC.

This clone came up once. J is TRBJ1-1 and V is TRBV2; tentative D call: TRBD1 (5 bases). V was pared by 4 bases and J by 5 bases, with 14 bases between. CDR3 length: 14 amino acids. Germline loops: CDR1 SNHLY, CDR2 FYNNEI. As DNA, the CDR3 is TGTGCCAGCAGTGGCTCTCAGGGCGCGACTGAAGCTTTCTTT. Translated, it gives CASSGSQGATEAFF.

This clone appeared once. V usage is TRBV2 and J usage is TRBJ2-6, with unresolved D. The CDR3 contains 16 residues. Deletions cut 2 bases from V and 4 bases from J, with 12 bases between. Germline CDR1 SNHLY, CDR2 FYNNEI. CDR3 in amino acids: CASSESGTAGANVLTF. DNA of the CDR3: TGTGCCAGCAGTGAAAGTGGAACAGCAGGGGCCAACGTCCTGACTTTC.

The chain carries TRBV7-2 and TRBJ1-5, with a possible D match to TRBD1 (5 bases). This CDR3 contains 15 residues. Germline V gene sequence: CDR1 SGHTA, CDR2 FQGNSA. Trimming left V 2 bases short and J 5 bases short, with 13 bases between. The CDR3, as DNA: TGTGCCAGCAGCTTAAGAGCGGGGCTCGATCAGCCCCAGCATTTT. It translates to CASSLRAGLDQPQHF.

The chain carries TRBV6-6 and TRBJ1-2; 7 bases map to TRBD1. The CDR3 totals 13 residues. Germline CDR1 MNHNY, CDR2 SVGAGI (reference sequence). With 5 bases clipped from V and 5 bases from J, the junction kept 5 bases outside the gene matches. The CDR3 protein is CASSPGQIYGYTF. CDR3 bases: TGTGCCAGCAGTCCGGGACAGATTTATGGCTACACCTTC.

This rearrangement joins TRBV28 to TRBJ2-5; TRBD2 matches at 7 bases. The CDR3 extends over 15 amino acids. CDR1 and CDR2 from the germline V gene are MDHEN and SYDVKM. Unmatched junction bases numbered 13, after V lost 5 bases and J lost 7 bases. The CDR3 DNA follows: TGTGCCAGCAGTCTCCCGGGAGGAGTTGTGGGGACCCAGTACTTC. It yields the protein CASSLPGGVVGTQYF.

Only one count was recorded for this clone. The rearrangement uses TRBV9 and TRBJ2-1, with D unresolved. The CDR3 has 13 residues. Trimming took off 4 bases at V and 0 bases at J, with 5 bases between the two ends. Per the germline V gene, CDR1 is SGDLS and CDR2 is YYNGEE. The CDR3 here is CASSIHSYNEQFF. The CDR3, as DNA: TGTGCCAGCAGCATCCACTCCTACAATGAGCAGTTCTTC.

V gene TRBV6-5 combines with J gene TRBJ1-1; D is possibly TRBD1 (6 bases). Germline V gene data show CDR1 as MNHEY and CDR2 as SVGAGI. CDR3 length equals 14 residues. V shed 2 bases and J shed 1 base, with 8 bases lying between them. In nucleotides, the CDR3 is TGTGCCAGCAGTTACGGGGGCCGGAACACTGAAGCTTTCTTT. It translates to CASSYGGRNTEAFF.

The chain links TRBV6-5 to TRBJ2-1, with 9 bases fitting TRBD2. V shed 6 bases and J 2 bases; nucleotides not matched to a gene: 5. CDR1 and CDR2 (germline): MNHEY, SVGAGI. The CDR3 has 15 residues. CDR3 amino acids: CASSQGLAPYNEQFF. CDR3 nucleotides: TGTGCCAGCAGCCAAGGACTAGCGCCCTACAATGAGCAGTTCTTC.

The chain has TRBV5-8 and TRBJ1-2, with 7 bases identical to TRBD1. The V segment lost 4 bases and the J segment 3 bases; nucleotides outside the gene matches: 6. This CDR3 has 14 amino acids. Germline CDR1 is SGHTS and CDR2 is YDEGEE. The CDR3 coding sequence is TGTGCCAGCAGCCGTACCGGGACAGACTATGGCTACACCTTC. This codes for CASSRTGTDYGYTF.

This chain links TRBV10-3 with TRBJ1-5; tentatively, D is TRBD1 (6 bases). Trimming took off 0 bases at V and 7 bases at J, with 16 bases between the two ends. Per germline, CDR1 ENHRY and CDR2 SYGVKD. This CDR3 is 16 amino acids long. CDR3 residues: CAISESTPGAGQPQHF. The CDR3 region has the DNA TGTGCCATCAGTGAGTCCACCCCAGGGGCAGGACAGCCCCAGCATTTT.